Below, 5 T cell receptor beta chains from the same sample are listed, as sequenced in a study of T cell responses to AZD1222 COVID-19 vaccine. Assay used: immunoSEQ multiplex PCR; TCRdb lists only in-frame clones, some missing. The sample contains more than 85,000 clones, 70% to 90% of which appear only once. Sequenced material: peripheral blood, taken on day 0 of AZD1222 vaccination. Receptor source: an adult in good health.

This chain's CDR3 is CASSQEVTLRKRETQYF. Here the CDR3 DNA reads TGTGCCAGCAGCCAAGAGGTGACCCTGAGGAAGAGAGAGACCCAGTACTTC. The J gene is TRBJ2-5, the V gene TRBV14; no clear D. V shed 0 bases and J shed 4 bases, with 18 bases lying between them. The CDR3 contains 17 residues. CDR1 and CDR2 from the germline V gene are SGHDN and FVKESK.

V and J are TRBV9 and TRBJ2-1, with D maybe TRBD1 (5 bases). The CDR3 contains 15 residues. V was cut by 0 bases and J by 6 bases, with 13 bases left in between. Germline values: CDR1 SGDLS, CDR2 YYNGEE. CDR3 loop: CASSVGRAGANEQFF. CDR3 DNA sequence: TGTGCCAGCAGCGTAGGCAGGGCTGGGGCCAATGAGCAGTTCTTC. Full variable domain (missing parts from reference TRBV9 and TRBJ2-1): DSGVTQTPKHLITATGQRVTLRCSPRSGDLSVYWYQQSLDQGLQFLIQYYNGEERAKGNILERFSAQQFPDLHSELNLSSLELGDSALYFCASSVGRAGANEQFFGPGTRLTVL.

The chain uses TRBV11-2 and TRBJ2-7, with 7 bases matching TRBD1. Trimming removed 5 bases from V and 4 bases from J; junction bases left unmatched: 2. This CDR3 has 12 residues. Per the germline V gene, CDR1 is SGHAT and CDR2 is FQNNGV. DNA for the CDR3: TGTGCCAGCAGCCGACAGGGTTACGAGCAGTACTTC. This gives the protein CASSRQGYEQYF.

The rearrangement links TRBV28 to TRBJ2-2; D is perhaps TRBD1 (5 bases). The germline gives CDR1 MDHEN, CDR2 SYDVKM. This CDR3 is 14 amino acids long. Trimming removed 5 bases from V and 6 bases from J, with 13 bases in between. The CDR3 sequence: CASSPQTGAGELFF. In nucleotides, the CDR3 is TGTGCCAGCAGTCCACAAACAGGAGCCGGGGAGCTGTTTTTT.

CDR3 loop: CASSEGGQGKSNTEAFF. The CDR3 DNA reads as TGCGCCAGCAGTGAGGGGGGACAGGGGAAGAGTAACACTGAAGCTTTCTTT. The rearrangement uses TRBV10-1 and TRBJ1-1; 10 nucleotides match TRBD1. Germline lookup yields CDR1 WNHNN and CDR2 SYGVQD (reference sequence). The V gene end was trimmed by 2 bases and the J gene end by 2 bases; junction bases not matched to a gene: 8. The length of the CDR3 is 17 residues.